These T cell receptor beta chains were read from a single sample in a study of neurological immune-mediated disorders. A single record per CDR3 protein comes from TCRdb applying MiXCR to the 5' RACE reads. This table has 81,000 or so distinct CDR3 sequences, approximately 13% appearing once. The sequenced material came from PBMCs. These receptors all stem from a female donor with HTLV-1-associated myelopathy (HAM/TSP). Both conserved end residues are part of each CDR3. A D gene is named only where the DNA matches it firmly. Rows give clone size only sometimes, using once, few, many, or a class for an expanded clone.

TRBV29-1	many	TRBJ2-1	TRBD1	CSVVGQALSLYNEQFF	TGCAGCGTGGTCGGACAGGCTTTAAGTCTCTACAATGAGCAGTTCTTC
TRBV7-9	NA	TRBJ1-2	TRBD1	CASSMTGTGLSYGYTF	TGTGCCAGCAGCATGACCGGGACAGGGCTTTCCTATGGCTACACCTTC
TRBV28	NA	TRBJ2-3	NA	CASSFTRRTDTQYF	TGTGCCAGCAGTTTTACGCGGCGCACAGATACGCAGTATTTT
TRBV5-1	many	TRBJ2-5	NA	CASSFFVPARGETQYF	TGCGCCAGCAGCTTTTTCGTTCCCGCTCGTGGGGAGACCCAGTACTTC
TRBV5-6	many	TRBJ2-3	TRBD2	CASSPRGGAGDTQYF	TGTGCCAGCAGCCCCCGGGGGGGGGCTGGAGATACGCAGTATTTT
TRBV20-1	many	TRBJ2-7	NA	CSARDGRGHSYEQYF	TGCAGTGCTAGAGATGGAAGAGGCCACTCCTACGAGCAGTACTTC
TRBV10-1	few	TRBJ2-3	TRBD2	CASTPTSGGSDTQYF	TGCGCCAGCACCCCTACTAGCGGGGGCTCAGATACGCAGTATTTT
TRBV6-6	many	TRBJ2-2	TRBD2	CASLTGGSNTGELFF	TGTGCCAGCCTTACGGGGGGGTCCAACACCGGGGAGCTGTTTTTT
TRBV5-1	many	TRBJ2-5	TRBD1	CASSSVQGAEETQYF	TGCGCCAGCAGCTCCGTACAGGGGGCGGAAGAGACCCAGTACTTC
TRBV6-6	many	TRBJ2-3	TRBD1	CASSLEGAIADTQYF	TGTGCCAGCAGCCTTGAGGGGGCCATAGCAGATACGCAGTATTTT
TRBV2	many	TRBJ2-5	NA	CASSAMTVQETQYF	TGTGCCAGCAGTGCCATGACAGTCCAAGAGACCCAGTACTTC
TRBV3-1	NA	TRBJ2-5	NA	CGSSQGRAGGGAQYF	TGTGGCAGCAGCCAAGGAAGAGCAGGGGGAGGTGCCCAGTACTTC
TRBV28	many	TRBJ1-5	NA	CASIGGDQPQHF	TGTGCCAGCATAGGAGGAGATCAGCCCCAGCATTTT
TRBV5-1	many	TRBJ2-3	NA	CASSSEPDRDTQYF	TGCGCCAGCAGCTCCGAGCCTGATAGAGATACGCAGTATTTT
TRBV7-9	many	TRBJ2-7	TRBD1	CASSSDSWTGAYEQYF	TGTGCCAGCAGCTCAGACTCCTGGACAGGCGCCTACGAGCAGTACTTC
TRBV5-1	many	TRBJ2-3	NA	CATSGGAGTDTQYF	TGCGCCACCTCCGGAGGCGCGGGCACAGATACGCAGTATTTT
TRBV28	many	TRBJ2-1	TRBD2	CASSLTSGGSDEQFF	TGTGCCAGCAGTTTAACTAGCGGGGGGTCCGATGAGCAGTTCTTC
TRBV9	many	TRBJ2-1	NA	CASSAIPDSLGHEQFF	TGTGCCAGCAGCGCGATTCCGGACAGTCTTGGGCATGAGCAGTTCTTC
TRBV5-1	many	TRBJ1-6	TRBD1	CASSHADRGLGSPLHF	TGCGCCAGCAGCCACGCCGACAGGGGGCTAGGATCACCCCTCCACTTT
TRBV20-1	few	TRBJ2-3	NA	CSARTRNFTDTQYF	TGCAGTGCTAGGACTAGGAACTTCACAGATACGCAGTATTTT
TRBV4-1	many	TRBJ2-5	TRBD2	CASSQKVAGTNQETQYF	TGCGCCAGCAGCCAAAAGGTAGCGGGGACAAACCAAGAGACCCAGTACTTC
TRBV3-1	many	TRBJ1-2	NA	CASSVYFCASSRGEVYGYTF	NA
TRBV7-2	many	TRBJ2-2	TRBD1	CASSRDRNTGELFF	TGTGCCAGCAGCCGGGACAGGAACACCGGGGAGCTGTTTTTT